This T cell receptor (beta chain) was captured by sequencing in a study of cytomegalovirus exposure and HLA in healthy donors. Study context: Ancestry clustering placed around four fifths of some 400 genotyped donors in the Caucasian-associated cluster. Study-level points and caveats: Reportedly, cytomegalovirus status was diagnosed with high sensitivity and specificity. Reportedly, fewer N-insertions than the approximately 680-donor mean appeared in an Asian-associated ancestry cluster in a later analysis. Most TCR beta V segments were productive about 87% or about 30% of the time in an earlier analysis.

Comments on this clone: Antigen unknown.

The primer mix had 60 Vbeta and 13 Jbeta primers. Some clones are missing from TCRdb's copy, which holds only in-frame ones; the method was immunoSEQ multiplex PCR. The table shows about 250,000 clones, with approximately 91% occurring only once. From germline, CDR1 is MNHNS and CDR2 SASEGT. This CDR3 is built from 16 residues. The V and J ends lost 3 bases and 1 base respectively, with 13 bases between them. The TCR sequence derives from a girl aged 2 to 9 in good health and CMV-seronegative. Source material: PBMCs. J is TRBJ2-1 and V is TRBV6-1; perhaps TRBD1 as D (5 bases). The CDR3 bases are TGTGCCAGCAGTGATGAGCTAGACAGATCCTACAATGAGCAGTTCTTC. Translation gives CASSDELDRSYNEQFF.